This is a list of T cell receptor beta chains from one sample in a study of shared clonotypes between healthy human individuals. Data came from immunoSEQ multiplex PCR; TCRdb stores just in-frame clones and leaves some out. The sample records approximately 2.3 million clones, 93% being singletons. The sample taken for sequencing was naive CD4+ T cells from PBMCs. The origin of the receptors is a man between 18 and 35 years old in good health. Some clones in this sample may be carry-over from other donors' samples. Both conserved end residues are part of each CDR3. A D gene is named only where the DNA matches it firmly. Clone sizes are given selectively: once, few, many, or a class where the clone is expanded.

TRBJ1-5	NA	NA	TRBV2	14	TGTGCCAGCAGTCGACAGCGGAGCAATCAGCCCCAGCATTTT	CASSRQRSNQPQHF
TRBJ2-7	NA	NA	TRBV10-3	16	TGTGCCATCAGTGACGCGGCGACTAGGGGCCTATTGATCCAGTACTTC	CAISDAATRGLLIQYF
TRBJ2-7	NA	NA	TRBV18	14	TGTGCCAGCTCACCACCGGCGAGGGGCTACGAGCAGTACTTC	CASSPPARGYEQYF
TRBJ2-1	NA	TRBD2	TRBV5-1	16	TGCGCCAGCAGCTTGAGGGCTAGCGGGAGTGGAAATGAGCAGTTCTTC	CASSLRASGSGNEQFF
TRBJ2-1	NA	NA	TRBV28	14	TGTGCCTCTACAACAGGACGCTCCTACAATGAGCAGTTCTTC	CASTTGRSYNEQFF
TRBJ1-4	NA	NA	TRBV30	14	TGTGCCTGGAGTGGGGGGACTGGTAATGAAAAACTGTTTTTT	CAWSGGTGNEKLFF
TRBJ2-3	NA	NA	TRBV5-1	14	TGCGCCAGCACCTGGTCCGGGAGAGGAGATACGCAGTATTTT	CASTWSGRGDTQYF
TRBJ1-5	NA	TRBD1	TRBV28	14	TGTGCCAGCAGTCAGGACAGGGAAGGACAGCCCCAGCATTTT	CASSQDREGQPQHF
TRBJ2-7	NA	NA	TRBV5-6	13	TGTGCCAGCAGCTTGGGAGCAGCGTCAGAGCAGTACTTC	CASSLGAASEQYF
TRBJ2-3	NA	NA	TRBV28	20	TGTGCCAGCAGTTTAAGGGTCGGGCGCCCCACAGGGAGCGCCACAGATACGCAGTATTTT	CASSLRVGRPTGSATDTQYF
TRBJ2-5	NA	NA	TRBV5-1	16	TGCGCCAGCAGCATAAGTTACCCGCAGGGACAAGAGACCCAGTACTTC	CASSISYPQGQETQYF
TRBJ2-3	NA	NA	TRBV5-1	13	TGCGCCAGCAGCGGGAGTACGACAGATACGCAGTATTTT	CASSGSTTDTQYF
TRBJ1-1	NA	TRBD1	TRBV7-9	13	TGTGCCAGCAGCTATACAGGGGCCACTGAAGCTTTCTTT	CASSYTGATEAFF
TRBJ1-2	once	NA	TRBV9	15	TGTGCCAGCAGCGTAGGGGAAGGATCCGTCCAAGGCTACACCTTC	CASSVGEGSVQGYTF
TRBJ2-7	NA	NA	TRBV27	14	TGTGCCAGCAGTTTAACCCCCACGTCCTACGAGCAGTACTTC	CASSLTPTSYEQYF
TRBJ2-3	NA	NA	TRBV19	14	TGTGCCAGTGCCTTGGGCAGGGTCACAGATACGCAGTATTTT	CASALGRVTDTQYF
TRBJ2-2	NA	NA	TRBV5-1	15	TGCGCCAGCAGCGACAAAACAGCGAACACCGGGGAGCTGTTTTTT	CASSDKTANTGELFF
TRBJ1-4	NA	NA	TRBV7-8	12	TGTGCCAGCAGCTTTGAGGGGGAAAAACTGTTTTTT	CASSFEGEKLFF
TRBJ1-5	few	NA	TRBV19	15	TGTGCCAGTAGTATAATACGGGGGAGGGATCAGCCCCAGCATTTT	CASSIIRGRDQPQHF
TRBJ1-2	NA	NA	TRBV6-5	14	TGTGCCAGCACCAAAGGGGGGGGCGGCTATGGCTACACCTTC	CASTKGGGGYGYTF
TRBJ2-1	NA	NA	TRBV9	15	TGTGCCAGCAGCGTAGCCGCTAGTCCCCCCCATGAGCAGTTCTTC	CASSVAASPPHEQFF
TRBJ1-2	NA	NA	TRBV28	14	TGTGCCAGCAGTTTAACGTCTCCGAGCCATGGCTACACCTTC	CASSLTSPSHGYTF
TRBJ2-5	NA	NA	TRBV30	12	TGTGCCTGGAGTGTATTCCAAGAGACCCAGTACTTC	CAWSVFQETQYF
TRBJ2-7	once	NA	TRBV6-8	16	TGTGCCAGCAGTTACCCCTCGACGGACAGCCACTACGAGCAGTACTTC	CASSYPSTDSHYEQYF
TRBJ2-2	NA	TRBD1	TRBV5-1	17	TGCGCCAGCAGCGACTTAGGGACAGCTATTATCACCGGGGAGCTGTTTTTT	CASSDLGTAIITGELFF
TRBJ1-2	NA	NA	TRBV5-5	15	TGTGCCAGCAGCTTGGGAGGGGCCCGTGGGCTGGGCTACACCTTC	CASSLGGARGLGYTF
TRBJ2-3	NA	NA	TRBV5-1	13	TGCGCCAGCTCCCAGCCGGGCACAGATACGCAGTATTTT	CASSQPGTDTQYF
TRBJ1-2	NA	NA	TRBV30	14	TGTGCCTGGGGGGGGCAGGGAATTAACTATGGCTACACCTTC	CAWGGQGINYGYTF
TRBJ2-7	NA	NA	TRBV5-1	12	TGCGCCAGCGCCGGACAATCCTACGAGCAGTACTTC	CASAGQSYEQYF
TRBJ1-1	NA	TRBD1	TRBV28	17	TGTGCCAGCAGCCTCAGCGGACAGGGCCGAAGGCACACTGAAGCTTTCTTT	CASSLSGQGRRHTEAFF
TRBJ2-7	NA	NA	TRBV11-1	15	TGTGCCAGCAGACCCTTCGGCGGGAACTCCTACGAGCAGTACTTC	CASRPFGGNSYEQYF
TRBJ2-3	NA	TRBD1	TRBV7-2	17	TGTGCCAGCAGCCAAAATCAACAGGGGGCTATACCAGATACGCAGTATTTT	CASSQNQQGAIPDTQYF
TRBJ2-1	once	TRBD2	TRBV28	15	TGTGCCAGCAGTTTACGCGGGAGGGCCAGGAATGAGCAGTTCTTC	CASSLRGRARNEQFF
TRBJ2-7	NA	NA	TRBV7-3	15	TGTGCCTGTTCGAAACAGGGAACCCGTGGGAGCGAGCAGTACTTC	CACSKQGTRGSEQYF
TRBJ2-2	NA	NA	TRBV9	16	TGTGCCAGCAGCGTACTTCCATTCACCAACACCGGGGAGCTGTTTTTT	CASSVLPFTNTGELFF
TRBJ2-5	NA	NA	TRBV7-9	12	TGTGCCAGCAGCAGAGACCGGGAGACCCAGTACTTC	CASSRDRETQYF
TRBJ2-7	NA	TRBD2	TRBV11-2	12	TGTGCCAGCAGCCCTAGCGGCTACGAGCAGTACTTC	CASSPSGYEQYF
TRBJ2-5	NA	NA	TRBV6-1	13	TGTGCCAGCAGTGACCAGGGGGGGCTAACCCACTACTTC	CASSDQGGLTHYF
TRBJ2-7	NA	TRBD1	TRBV28	13	TGTGCCAGCAGTTTGGGACAGGACTACGAGCAGTACTTC	CASSLGQDYEQYF
TRBJ2-1	NA	NA	TRBV7-3	16	TGTGCCAGCAGCCCCAATCCCTCCGGCTCCTACAATGAGCAGTTCTTC	CASSPNPSGSYNEQFF
TRBJ2-1	NA	NA	TRBV5-1	16	TGCGCCAGCAGCTTGTCGGGCAGGGGCGGAGAGAATGAGCAGTTCTTC	CASSLSGRGGENEQFF
TRBJ1-1	NA	NA	TRBV19	15	TGTGCCAGTAGTATAGATGGTCGCGGGGACACTGAAGCTTTCTTT	CASSIDGRGDTEAFF
TRBJ2-1	NA	TRBD2	TRBV28	15	TGTGCCAGCAGCCTCGAATCTAGCGGGAGGGCCTTGGCGTTCTTC	CASSLESSGRALAFF
TRBJ2-7	NA	TRBD2	TRBV11-2	16	TGTGCCAGCAGCCAGGGACTAGCGGGATTCTTTTACGAGCAGTACTTC	CASSQGLAGFFYEQYF
TRBJ2-3	NA	NA	TRBV4-3	14	TGCGCCAGCAGCCAAGATCTCCTCACAGATACGCAGTATTTT	CASSQDLLTDTQYF
TRBJ2-1	NA	NA	TRBV5-8	15	TGTGCCAGCAGCTTGGACCGGGGTTCCTACAATGAGCAGTTCTTC	CASSLDRGSYNEQFF
TRBJ2-7	NA	TRBD1	TRBV7-2	13	TGTGCCAGCAGCTTAATCTTCGCGGGGACAGGGTACTTC	CASSLIFAGTGYF
TRBJ1-2	NA	TRBD1	TRBV5-6	14	TGTGCCAGCAGCTGGGGACAGGACCCCGGGGGCTACACCTTC	CASSWGQDPGGYTF
TRBJ2-7	NA	TRBD1	TRBV6-5	14	TGTGCCAGCAGTTACTCGACAGGGGGCAACGAGCAGTACTTC	CASSYSTGGNEQYF
TRBJ2-1	NA	TRBD2	TRBV6-1	15	TGTGCCAGCAGTGGTAGCGGGAGGGCCGGGAATGAGCAGTTCTTC	CASSGSGRAGNEQFF
TRBJ2-7	once	NA	TRBV6-5	14	TGTGCCAGCAGCCAAGACGGAGAGTCCTACGAGCAGTACTTC	CASSQDGESYEQYF
TRBJ1-4	NA	NA	TRBV4-2	19	TGTGCCAGCAGCCAAGCAGCCCTTCTCGGTGGACCGATGAATGAAAAACTGTTTTTT	CASSQAALLGGPMNEKLFF
TRBJ2-6	NA	NA	TRBV6-5	14	TGTGCCAGCAGGGCCGTTTCTGGGGCCAACGTCCTGACTTTC	CASRAVSGANVLTF
TRBJ1-1	NA	NA	TRBV6-5	13	TGTGCCAGCAGCTTTGGGCTGAACACTGAAGCTTTCTTT	CASSFGLNTEAFF
TRBJ1-3	NA	NA	TRBV28	12	TGTGCCAGCAGTTTTGGAGGAAACACCATATATTTT	CASSFGGNTIYF
TRBJ1-6	NA	NA	TRBV2	17	TGTGCCAGCAGTGAGGTTCAGGGGCTCGGGTGGAATTCACCCCTCCACTTT	CASSEVQGLGWNSPLHF
TRBJ2-3	NA	TRBD1	TRBV11-2	15	TGTGCCAGCAGCTTCGGGACAGGTAGCACAGATACGCAGTATTTT	CASSFGTGSTDTQYF